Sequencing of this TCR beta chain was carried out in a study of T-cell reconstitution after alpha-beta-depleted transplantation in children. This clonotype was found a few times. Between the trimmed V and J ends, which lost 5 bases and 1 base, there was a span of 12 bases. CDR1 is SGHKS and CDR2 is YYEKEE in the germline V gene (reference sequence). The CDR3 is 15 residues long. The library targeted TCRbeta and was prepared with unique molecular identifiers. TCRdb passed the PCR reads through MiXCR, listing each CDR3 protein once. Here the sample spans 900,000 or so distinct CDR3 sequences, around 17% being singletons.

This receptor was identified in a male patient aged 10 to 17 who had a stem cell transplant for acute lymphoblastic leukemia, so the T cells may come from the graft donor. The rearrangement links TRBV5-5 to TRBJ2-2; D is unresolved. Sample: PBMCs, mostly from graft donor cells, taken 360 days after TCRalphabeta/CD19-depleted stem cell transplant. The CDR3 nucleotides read TGTGCCAGCAGTCATGTGACAAAGAACACCGGGGAGCTGTTTTTT. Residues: CASSHVTKNTGELFF. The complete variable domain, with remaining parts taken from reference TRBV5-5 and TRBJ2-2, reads DAGVTQSPTHLIKTRGQQVTLRCSPISGHKSVSWYQQVLGQGPQFIFQYYEKEERGRGNFPDRFSARQFPNYSSELNVNALLLGDSALYLCASSHVTKNTGELFFGEGSRLTVL.